This T cell receptor (beta chain) was identified in a study of T cell responses to AZD1222 COVID-19 vaccine. Whole-study context: The analysis combined second doses at about 4 or about 12 weeks. General observations from the study: There were vaccine-associated CD4 TCRs across spike, dominant at 160-218 and 743-854. Nearly half of spike-specific TCRs reportedly target variant regions that are unmutated in the B.1.351 and B.1.1.7 variants. Clonal diversity was possibly underestimated, and the donors were mostly white British, with more females.

Method: immunoSEQ multiplex PCR; TCRdb's copy keeps in-frame clones and lacks some. The sample lists 92,000 or so clones, 90% seen once, with 20% to 30% in the top ten. Concerning this clone: Its antigen is as yet unknown.

Trimming removed 7 bases from V and 0 bases from J, with 6 bases in between. Germline CDR1 SQVTM, CDR2 ANQGSEA. The CDR3 extends over 11 amino acids. This specimen consisted of peripheral blood, obtained on day 0 of AZD1222 vaccination. This chain joins TRBV29-1 and TRBJ1-1, with a weak D call TRBD1 (5 bases). This clonotype was sampled from an adult in good health. The CDR3 nucleotides read TGCAGCGGGGGGATGAACACTGAAGCTTTCTTT. It translates to CSGGMNTEAFF.